This T cell receptor beta chain was sequenced in a study of radiotherapy plus CTLA-4 blockade in lung cancer. Turning to the study itself: Objective responses were observed in 15% to 20% of patients, and disease control was achieved by approximately 30%. General study points: Best predicting response, reportedly, were early blood T cell clone dynamics, with interferon-beta. There was expansion of tumor-derived TCR clones in blood after radiotherapy plus ipilimumab.

Turning to this clone: Its target is unknown.

Using immunoSEQ multiplex PCR, the repertoire was profiled, and TCRdb retains in-frame clones only, with some absent. Here the sample spans roughly 75,000 clones, over 70% being singletons. Focal radiation plus CTLA-4 blockade with ipilimumab was administered to patients who had chemo-refractory metastatic non-small-cell lung cancer. The clonotype comes from a human donor with non-small cell lung cancer whose response to radiotherapy plus ipilimumab could not be evaluated. Some clones in this sample may be carry-over from other donors' samples. The sample consisted of peripheral blood, taken from a patient treated with radiotherapy plus ipilimumab.

CDR3 DNA sequence: TGTGCCATCAGTGAGGGGGGGACAGGGCCCTACGAGCAGTACTTC. This translates into CAISEGGTGPYEQYF. V and J are TRBV10-3 and TRBJ2-7; TRBD1 agrees at 9 bases. Per germline, CDR1 ENHRY and CDR2 SYGVKD. The CDR3 sequence is 15 residues long. V lost 2 bases and J lost 2; bases outside the gene matches: 4.